Included here is one T cell receptor beta chain sequence, with context. What it binds is unknown. Germline V CDR1 and CDR2: DFQATT, SNEGSKA (reference sequence). With 3 bases removed from V and 12 bases from J, the gap between germline ends came to 14 bases. This CDR3 region has 11 residues. None of the patients had undergone any treatment ahead of thyroid surgery. The sample originates from a study of metastatic and nonmetastatic thyroid tumors. As for the study in general: Blood and tumor or nodule tissue repertoires from malignant and benign thyroid patients were compared.

Original data processing: The authors used CDR3 differences across clinicopathological groups to build a distant-metastasis classifier for papillary thyroid cancer. MiXCR reprocessed the PCR reads for TCRdb. The V and J calls and clone size are TCRdb's, not the authors'. Of about 40,000 clones listed, about an eighth were seen once; the top ten hold approximately 22%. Study findings and constraints: In both blood and tumor samples, TCR beta diversity was reported significantly higher for malignant than benign nodules.

The TCR sequence derives from a female donor with papillary thyroid cancer or a benign thyroid nodule (not recorded which). Some clones in this sample may be carry-over from other donors' samples. This chain uses TRBV20-1 with TRBJ1-2; TRBD1 is a possible D gene (5 bases). The sequenced material came from blood. DNA for the CDR3: TGCAGTGCTAGGGGGGAAGGAGAAAACACCTTC. Its translation: CSARGEGENTF.